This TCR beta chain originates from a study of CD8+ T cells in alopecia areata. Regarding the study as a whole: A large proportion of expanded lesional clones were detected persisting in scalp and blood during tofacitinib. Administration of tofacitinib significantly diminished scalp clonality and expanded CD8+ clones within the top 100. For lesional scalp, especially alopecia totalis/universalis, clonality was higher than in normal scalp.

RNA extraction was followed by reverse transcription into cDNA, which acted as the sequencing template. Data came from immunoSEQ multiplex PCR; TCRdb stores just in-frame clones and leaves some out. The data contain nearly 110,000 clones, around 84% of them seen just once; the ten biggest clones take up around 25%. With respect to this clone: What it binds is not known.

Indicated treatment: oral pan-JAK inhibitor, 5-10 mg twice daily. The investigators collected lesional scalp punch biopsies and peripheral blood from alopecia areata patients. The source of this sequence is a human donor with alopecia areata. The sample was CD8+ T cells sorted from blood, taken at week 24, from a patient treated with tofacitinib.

The CDR3 is CASSQDQGPYEQYF. CDR3 DNA sequence: TGCGCCAGCAGCCAAGATCAAGGTCCCTACGAGCAGTACTTC. The chain links TRBV4-3 to TRBJ2-7; the D is unclear. From germline, CDR1 is LGHNA and CDR2 YSLEER. V dropped 0 bases and J dropped 2 bases, with 8 bases sitting between them. CDR3 length equals 14 residues.